This TCR beta chain derives from a study of beta chain features in type 1 diabetes. This clone was found a few times. What it binds is unknown. Study findings and constraints: It was not settled here whether HLA type affects TCRB rearrangement. Because the template was cDNA, high-expressing cells might be over-represented. Researchers caution that PCR might favor shorter templates, equally among patients and controls.

All of the isolated RNA was reverse transcribed, so expressed TCRB transcripts were sequenced. About 3.6 million reads were obtained on average from naive, central memory and regulatory T cell samples. Libraries were prepared by immunoSEQ multiplex PCR; TCRdb keeps only in-frame clonotypes and omits some of them. In the table there are under 350,000 clones, under 8.5% of which are singletons. The TCR originated in a woman aged 18 to 35 in good health. Sequenced: central memory CD4+ T cells from blood.

Here the CDR3 reads CASREGGQGGADTQYF. The DNA of the CDR3 is TGTGCCAGCAGAGAGGGCGGGCAGGGAGGCGCCGATACGCAGTATTTT. The rearrangement uses TRBV7-2 and TRBJ2-3; TRBD2 might be the D (6 bases). Per the germline V gene, CDR1 is SGHTA and CDR2 is FQGNSA. Trimming stripped 6 bases from V and 6 bases from J, with 22 bases between. This CDR3 has 16 amino acids.